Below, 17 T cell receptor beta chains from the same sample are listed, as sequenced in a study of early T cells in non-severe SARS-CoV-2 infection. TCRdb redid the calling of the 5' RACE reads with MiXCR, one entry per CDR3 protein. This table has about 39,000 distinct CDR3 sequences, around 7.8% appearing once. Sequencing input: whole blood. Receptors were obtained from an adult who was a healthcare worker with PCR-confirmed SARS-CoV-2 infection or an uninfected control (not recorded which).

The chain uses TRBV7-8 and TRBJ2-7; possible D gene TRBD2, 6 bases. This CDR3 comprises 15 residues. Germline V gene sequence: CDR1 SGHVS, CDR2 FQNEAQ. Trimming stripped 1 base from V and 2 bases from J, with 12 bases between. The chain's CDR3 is CASSLVGGFTYEQYF. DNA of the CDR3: TGTGCCAGCAGCTTAGTCGGAGGGTTCACCTACGAGCAGTACTTC.

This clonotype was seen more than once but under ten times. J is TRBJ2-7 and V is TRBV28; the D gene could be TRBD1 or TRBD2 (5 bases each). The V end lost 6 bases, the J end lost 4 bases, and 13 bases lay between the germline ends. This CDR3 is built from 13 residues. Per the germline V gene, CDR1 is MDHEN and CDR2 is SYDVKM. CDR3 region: CASRWGSNYEQYF. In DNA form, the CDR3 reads TGTGCCAGCAGGTGGGGGTCGAATTACGAGCAGTACTTC. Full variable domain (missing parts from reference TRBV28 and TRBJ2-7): DVKVTQSSRYLVKRTGEKVFLECVQDMDHENMFWYRQDPGLGLRLIYFSYDVKMKEKGDIPEGYSVSREKKERFSLILESASTNQTSMYLCASRWGSNYEQYFGPGTRLTVT.

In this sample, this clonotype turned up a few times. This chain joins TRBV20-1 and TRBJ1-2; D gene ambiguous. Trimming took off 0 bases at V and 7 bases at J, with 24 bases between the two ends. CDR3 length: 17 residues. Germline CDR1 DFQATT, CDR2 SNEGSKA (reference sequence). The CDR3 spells CSARDVFLLPGESGYTF. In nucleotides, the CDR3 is TGCAGTGCTAGAGATGTTTTTCTTTTGCCAGGCGAAAGTGGCTACACCTTC.

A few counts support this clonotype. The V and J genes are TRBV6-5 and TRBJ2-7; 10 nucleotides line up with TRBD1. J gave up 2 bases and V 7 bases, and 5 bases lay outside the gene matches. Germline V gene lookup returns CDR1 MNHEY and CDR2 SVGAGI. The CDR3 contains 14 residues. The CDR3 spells CASKGTGETYEQYF. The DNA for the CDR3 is TGTGCCAGCAAGGGGACAGGGGAGACCTACGAGCAGTACTTC.

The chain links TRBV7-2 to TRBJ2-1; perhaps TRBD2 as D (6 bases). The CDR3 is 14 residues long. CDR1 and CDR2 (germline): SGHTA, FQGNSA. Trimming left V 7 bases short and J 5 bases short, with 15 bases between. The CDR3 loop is CASTLVSGDNEQFF. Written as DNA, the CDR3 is TGTGCCAGCACCCTAGTGTCGGGGGACAATGAGCAGTTCTTC. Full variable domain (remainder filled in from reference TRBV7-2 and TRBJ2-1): GAGVSQSPSNKVTEKGKDVELRCDPISGHTALYWYRQSLGQGLEFLIYFQGNSAPDKSGLPSDRFSAERTGGSVSTLTIQRTQQEDSAVYLCASTLVSGDNEQFFGPGTRLTVL.

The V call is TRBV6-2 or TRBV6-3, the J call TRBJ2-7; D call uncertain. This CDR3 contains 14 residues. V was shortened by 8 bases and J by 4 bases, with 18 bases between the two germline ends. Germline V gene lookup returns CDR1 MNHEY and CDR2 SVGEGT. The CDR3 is CASQRQNSVYEQYF. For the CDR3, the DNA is TGTGCCAGCCAACGGCAGAACTCGGTTTACGAGCAGTACTTC.

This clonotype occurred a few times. The CDR3 DNA reads as TGTGCCAGCAGCGTAGCGCGGGAAGGGGGCGGGAATACGCAGTATTTT. This codes for CASSVAREGGGNTQYF. This chain uses TRBV2 with TRBJ2-3; D perhaps matches TRBD1 (7 bases). CDR3 length: 16 residues. V dropped 6 bases and J dropped 7 bases, with 23 bases sitting between them. From germline, CDR1 is SNHLY and CDR2 FYNNEI.

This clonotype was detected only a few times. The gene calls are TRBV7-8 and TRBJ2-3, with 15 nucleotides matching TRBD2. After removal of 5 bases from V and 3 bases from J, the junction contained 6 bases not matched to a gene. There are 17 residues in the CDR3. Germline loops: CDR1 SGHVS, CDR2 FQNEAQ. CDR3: CASSLWTSGGATDTQYF. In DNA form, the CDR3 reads TGTGCCAGCAGCCTGTGGACTAGCGGGGGGGCAACAGATACGCAGTATTTT.

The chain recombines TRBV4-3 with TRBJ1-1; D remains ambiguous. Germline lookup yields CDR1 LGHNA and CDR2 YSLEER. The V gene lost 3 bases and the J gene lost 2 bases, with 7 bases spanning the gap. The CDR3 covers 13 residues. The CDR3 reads CASSQGANTEAFF. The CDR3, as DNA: TGCGCCAGCAGCCAGGGCGCTAACACTGAAGCTTTCTTT.

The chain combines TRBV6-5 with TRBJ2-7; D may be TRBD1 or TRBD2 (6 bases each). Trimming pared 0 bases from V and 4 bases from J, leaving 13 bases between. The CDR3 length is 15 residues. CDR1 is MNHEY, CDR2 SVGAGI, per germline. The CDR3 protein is CASSYSGGAGYEQYF. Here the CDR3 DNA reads TGTGCCAGCAGTTACTCGGGGGGCGCGGGTTACGAGCAGTACTTC.

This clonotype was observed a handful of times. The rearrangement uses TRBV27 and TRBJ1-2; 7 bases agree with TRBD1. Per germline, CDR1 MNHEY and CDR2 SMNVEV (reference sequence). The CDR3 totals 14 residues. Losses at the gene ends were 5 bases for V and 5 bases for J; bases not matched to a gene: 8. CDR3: CASSLLGTEYGYTF. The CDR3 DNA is TGTGCCAGCAGTCTCTTGGGGACAGAGTATGGCTACACCTTC.

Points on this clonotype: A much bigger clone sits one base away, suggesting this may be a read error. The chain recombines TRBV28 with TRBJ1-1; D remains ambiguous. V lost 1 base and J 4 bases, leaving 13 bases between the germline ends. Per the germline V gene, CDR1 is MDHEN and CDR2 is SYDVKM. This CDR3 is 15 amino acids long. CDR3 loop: CASSLSPFSSTEAFF. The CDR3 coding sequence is TGTGCCAGCAGTTTATCTCCGTTCTCTTCCACTGAAGCTTTCTTT. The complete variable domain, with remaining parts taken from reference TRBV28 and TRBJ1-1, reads DVKVTQSSRYLVKRTGEKVFLECVQDMDHENMFWYRQDPGLGLRLIYFSYDVKMKEKGDIPEGYSVSREKKERFSLILESASTNQTSMYLCASSLSPFSSTEAFFGQGTRLTVV.

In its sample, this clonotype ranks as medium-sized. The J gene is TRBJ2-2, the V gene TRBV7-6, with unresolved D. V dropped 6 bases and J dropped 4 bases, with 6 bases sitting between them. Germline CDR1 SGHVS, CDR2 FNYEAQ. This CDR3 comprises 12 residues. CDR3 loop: CASSLGTGELFF. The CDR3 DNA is TGTGCCAGCAGTTTGGGCACCGGGGAGCTGTTTTTT.

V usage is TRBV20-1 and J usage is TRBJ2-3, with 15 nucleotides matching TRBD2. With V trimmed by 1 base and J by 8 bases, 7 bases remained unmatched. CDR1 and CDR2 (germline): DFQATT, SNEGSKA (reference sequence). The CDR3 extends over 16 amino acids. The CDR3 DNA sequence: TGCAGTGCTAGAGGGACTAGCGGGGGGGCCGTACCTACGCAGTATTTT. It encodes CSARGTSGGAVPTQYF.

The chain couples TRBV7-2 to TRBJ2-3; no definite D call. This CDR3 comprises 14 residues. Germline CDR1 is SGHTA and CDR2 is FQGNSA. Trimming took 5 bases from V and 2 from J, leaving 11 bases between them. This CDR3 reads CASSPRLSTDTQYF. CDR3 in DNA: TGTGCCAGCAGCCCGAGACTCTCCACAGATACGCAGTATTTT.

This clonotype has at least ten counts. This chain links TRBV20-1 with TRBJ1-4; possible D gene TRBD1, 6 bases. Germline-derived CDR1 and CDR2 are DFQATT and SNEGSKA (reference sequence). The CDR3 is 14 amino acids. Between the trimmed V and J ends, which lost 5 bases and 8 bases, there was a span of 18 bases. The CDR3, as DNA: TGCAGTGCTGGAAGCCGAAGACAGGCCGAAAAACTGTTTTTT. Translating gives CSAGSRRQAEKLFF.

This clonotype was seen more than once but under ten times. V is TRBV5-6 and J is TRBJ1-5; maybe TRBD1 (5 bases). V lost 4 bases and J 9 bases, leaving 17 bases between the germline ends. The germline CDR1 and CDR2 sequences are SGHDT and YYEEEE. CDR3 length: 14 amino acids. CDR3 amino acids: CASSIGGAGGPQHF. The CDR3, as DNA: TGTGCCAGCAGCATAGGAGGGGCAGGCGGGCCCCAGCATTTT.